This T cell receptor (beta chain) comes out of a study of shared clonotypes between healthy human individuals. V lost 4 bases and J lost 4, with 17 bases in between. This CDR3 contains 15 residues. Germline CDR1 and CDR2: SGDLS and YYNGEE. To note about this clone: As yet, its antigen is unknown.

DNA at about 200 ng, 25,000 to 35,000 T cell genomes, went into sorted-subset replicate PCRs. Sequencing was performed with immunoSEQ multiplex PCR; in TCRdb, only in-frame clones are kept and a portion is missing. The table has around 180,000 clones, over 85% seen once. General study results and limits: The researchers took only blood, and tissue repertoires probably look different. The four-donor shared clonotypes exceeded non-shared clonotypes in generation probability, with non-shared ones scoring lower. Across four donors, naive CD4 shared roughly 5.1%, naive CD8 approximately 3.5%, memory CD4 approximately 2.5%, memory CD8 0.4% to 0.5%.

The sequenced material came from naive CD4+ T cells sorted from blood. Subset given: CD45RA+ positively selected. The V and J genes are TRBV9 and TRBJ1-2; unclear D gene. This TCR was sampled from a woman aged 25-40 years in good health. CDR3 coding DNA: TGTGCCAGCAGCCCCCGAGAGATCAGCCTCTATGGCTACACCTTC. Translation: CASSPREISLYGYTF.